This passage covers 32 T cell receptor beta chains from one sample sequenced in a study of blood T cell repertoires in COVID-19. Measured with immunoSEQ multiplex PCR; TCRdb has only the in-frame clones, and not every one. The sample shows over 85,000 clones, 75% to 85% of them seen only once. The sequenced material came from peripheral blood. Receptor source: a man in his 70s with acute or convalescent COVID-19.

The chain couples TRBV19 to TRBJ1-4; D is ambiguous. Germline V gene data show CDR1 as LNHDA and CDR2 as SQIVND (reference sequence). V was cut by 4 bases and J by 7 bases, with 10 bases left in between. This CDR3 has 13 residues. CDR3 loop: CASSNRDGEKLFF. As DNA, the CDR3 is TGTGCCAGTAGTAACCGGGATGGTGAAAAACTGTTTTTT. Using reference TRBV19 and TRBJ1-4 for the parts outside the CDR3, the full variable domain is DGGITQSPKYLFRKEGQNVTLSCEQNLNHDAMYWYRQDPGQGLRLIYYSQIVNDFQKGDIAEGYSVSREKKESFPLTVTSAQKNPTAFYLCASSNRDGEKLFFGSGTQLSVL.

This clone was counted between two and nine times. V is TRBV6-5 and J is TRBJ2-7; 7 positions agree with TRBD2. This CDR3 has 15 residues. Germline CDR1 reads MNHEY; CDR2 reads SVGAGI. With 0 bases clipped from V and 5 bases from J, the junction kept 7 bases outside the gene matches. This CDR3 is CASSYSAGVRHEQYF. DNA of the CDR3: TGTGCCAGCAGTTACTCGGCGGGAGTAAGGCACGAGCAGTACTTC.

This chain connects TRBV11-2 to TRBJ1-4; D is ambiguous. Germline V gene data show CDR1 as SGHAT and CDR2 as FQNNGV. Trimming pared 0 bases from V and 6 bases from J, leaving 8 bases between. CDR3 length: 14 residues. CDR3 protein: CASSLDRVYEKLFF. CDR3 sequence (DNA): TGTGCCAGCAGCTTAGACCGGGTTTATGAAAAACTGTTTTTT.

V gene TRBV7-8 combines with J gene TRBJ2-2; D is possibly TRBD1 (5 bases). CDR3 length: 14 residues. With 5 bases removed from V and 5 bases from J, the gap between germline ends came to 12 bases. Per germline, CDR1 SGHVS and CDR2 FQNEAQ. The chain's CDR3 is CASSLSRVTGELFF. The CDR3 DNA follows: TGTGCCAGCAGCCTATCCAGGGTAACCGGGGAGCTGTTTTTT. Based on the CDR3 plus reference TRBV7-8 and TRBJ2-2, the full variable domain is GAGVSQSPRYKVAKRGQDVALRCDPISGHVSLFWYQQALGQGPEFLTYFQNEAQLDKSGLPSDRFFAERPEGSVSTLKIQRTQQEDSAVYLCASSLSRVTGELFFGEGSRLTVL.

This clone was detected once. The chain employs TRBV19 and TRBJ1-5, with D maybe TRBD1 (5 bases). There are 16 residues in the CDR3. Trimming removed 3 bases from V and 0 bases from J, with 12 bases in between. Germline CDR1 and CDR2: LNHDA and SQIVND (reference sequence). DNA of the CDR3: TGTGCCAGTAGTATGGGGGGGTCTTATAGCAATCAGCCCCAGCATTTT. Protein product: CASSMGGSYSNQPQHF.

The chain couples TRBV7-2 to TRBJ1-1; a possible D gene is TRBD1 (5 bases). V was pared by 1 base and J by 4 bases, with 13 bases between. CDR1 is SGHTA and CDR2 is FQGNSA in the germline V gene. The CDR3 sequence is 15 residues long. The CDR3 loop is CASSLEAGGSTEAFF. The CDR3 region has the DNA TGTGCCAGCAGCTTAGAGGCGGGGGGAAGCACTGAAGCTTTCTTT.

The chain has TRBV15 and TRBJ2-2; 12 nucleotides agree with TRBD2. This CDR3 is 17 amino acids long. Germline loops: CDR1 LNHNV, CDR2 YYDKDF (reference sequence). V trimming: 5 bases; J trimming: 5 bases; junction bases outside the gene matches: 9. The CDR3 sequence is CATSPSSGRARTGELFF. Here the CDR3 DNA reads TGTGCCACCAGCCCATCTAGCGGGAGGGCCCGAACCGGGGAGCTGTTTTTT.

J is TRBJ2-1 and V is TRBV29-1; 8 positions agree with TRBD1. J gave up 8 bases and V 7 bases, and 10 bases lay outside the gene matches. Germline-derived CDR1 and CDR2 are SQVTM and ANQGSEA. This CDR3 has 13 amino acids. This CDR3 reads CSAGQGMRDEQFF. Written as DNA, the CDR3 is TGCAGCGCCGGACAGGGTATGAGAGATGAGCAGTTCTTC.

The gene calls are TRBV15 and TRBJ2-7; 7 bases line up with TRBD1. This CDR3 region has 16 residues. The V segment lost 5 bases and the J segment 0 bases; nucleotides outside the gene matches: 10. Germline V gene data show CDR1 as LNHNV and CDR2 as YYDKDF (reference sequence). Here the CDR3 reads CATSQIRTGDSYEQYF. The CDR3 coding sequence is TGTGCCACCAGCCAGATACGGACAGGAGACTCCTACGAGCAGTACTTC.

V is TRBV5-4 and J is TRBJ1-5; D possibly corresponds to TRBD1 (5 bases). This CDR3 is built from 14 residues. Germline loops: CDR1 SGHNT, CDR2 YYREEE (reference sequence). With 0 bases removed from V and 2 bases from J, the gap between germline ends came to 6 bases. This CDR3 reads CASSLAGGNQPQHF. The DNA for the CDR3 is TGTGCCAGCAGCTTGGCGGGGGGCAATCAGCCCCAGCATTTT.

The chain employs TRBV3-1 (or the pseudogene TRBV3-2) and TRBJ2-5; 9 nucleotides line up with TRBD1. V dropped 4 bases and J dropped 5; count of bases not matched to a gene: 11. The CDR3 has 16 amino acids. The germline V gene has CDR1 LGHDT and CDR2 YNNKEL (reference sequence). Here the CDR3 reads CASSPWGQGGGETQYF. CDR3 nucleotides: TGTGCCAGCAGCCCGTGGGGACAGGGAGGAGGGGAGACCCAGTACTTC.

The chain is built from TRBV7-9 and TRBJ2-5, with a weak D call TRBD2 (5 bases). Germline V gene data show CDR1 as SEHNR and CDR2 as FQNEAQ (reference sequence). This CDR3 has 16 residues. V was clipped by 7 bases and J by 2 bases, with 20 bases between them. CDR3: CASIPEEASLQETQYF. As DNA, the CDR3 is TGTGCCAGCATCCCAGAGGAGGCGTCTTTACAAGAGACCCAGTACTTC.

The chain joins TRBV28 to TRBJ1-5, with D tentatively TRBD1 (6 bases). CDR3 length: 14 residues. CDR1 MDHEN and CDR2 SYDVKM come from the germline V gene. Deletions cut 5 bases from V and 4 bases from J, with 12 bases between. CDR3: CASSPPGQNQPQHF. Written as DNA, the CDR3 is TGTGCCAGCAGTCCCCCCGGACAGAATCAGCCCCAGCATTTT. The full variable domain, in which reference TRBV28 and TRBJ1-5 provide the parts outside the CDR3, is DVKVTQSSRYLVKRTGEKVFLECVQDMDHENMFWYRQDPGLGLRLIYFSYDVKMKEKGDIPEGYSVSREKKERFSLILESASTNQTSMYLCASSPPGQNQPQHFGDGTRLSIL.

This rearrangement joins TRBV6-2 or TRBV6-3 to TRBJ1-1; tentatively, D is TRBD1 (6 bases). V shed 5 bases and J shed 1 base, with 14 bases lying between them. From germline, CDR1 is MNHEY and CDR2 SVGEGT. This CDR3 contains 15 residues. The DNA of the CDR3 is TGTGCCAGCAGTCGGGGGGCCACAAAGAACACTGAAGCTTTCTTT. Its protein product is CASSRGATKNTEAFF.

The rearrangement joins TRBV6-2 or TRBV6-3 to TRBJ2-5; 8 positions match TRBD1. CDR1 and CDR2 from the germline V gene are MNHEY and SVGEGT. V shed 4 bases and J 5 bases; nucleotides not matched to a gene: 3. The CDR3 sequence is 13 residues long. CDR3 loop: CASSSWTGETQYF. The CDR3 bases are TGTGCCAGCAGTTCTTGGACAGGGGAGACCCAGTACTTC.

V and J are TRBV6-5 and TRBJ2-1, with 8 bases identical to TRBD1. Germline trimming cut 7 bases from V and 12 bases from J; bases unmatched to any gene: 5. This CDR3 has 11 amino acids. Germline CDR1 is MNHEY and CDR2 is SVGAGI. CDR3 protein: CASKTGTGQFF. DNA for the CDR3: TGTGCCAGCAAAACCGGGACAGGGCAGTTCTTC.

This clone occurred once. The chain has TRBV27 and TRBJ1-2, with 7 nucleotides matching TRBD1. CDR1 is MNHEY, CDR2 SMNVEV, per germline (reference sequence). The CDR3 is 14 amino acids. J gave up 3 bases and V 5 bases, and 6 bases lay outside the gene matches. The DNA of the CDR3 is TGTGCCAGCAGTCCGACAGGGATCTACTATGGCTACACCTTC. This encodes CASSPTGIYYGYTF.

This chain links TRBV7-3 with TRBJ2-2, with 7 bases matching TRBD1. The CDR3 is 14 residues long. Trimming cost V 5 bases and J 5 bases; bases outside gene matches: 5. Germline V gene data show CDR1 as SGHTA and CDR2 as FQGTGA. The CDR3 reads CASSRTGVTGELFF. The CDR3 region has the DNA TGTGCCAGCAGCAGAACAGGGGTGACCGGGGAGCTGTTTTTT.

The chain has TRBV19 and TRBJ1-4, with D uncertain. The V gene lost 10 bases and the J gene lost 0 bases, with 12 bases spanning the gap. The CDR3 has 14 amino acids. CDR1 and CDR2 from the germline V gene are LNHDA and SQIVND (reference sequence). The CDR3 DNA sequence: TGTGCCACCTGTCCAACGGCAACTAATGAAAAACTGTTTTTT. Protein: CATCPTATNEKLFF.

The chain combines TRBV30 with TRBJ2-5, with 7 bases fitting TRBD1. J was trimmed by 9 bases and V by 0 bases; bases with no gene match: 10. Germline lookup yields CDR1 GTSNPN and CDR2 SVGIG (reference sequence). There are 14 residues in the CDR3. CDR3 protein: CAWSVGRGWSAQYF. The CDR3 DNA follows: TGTGCCTGGAGTGTGGGCAGGGGGTGGTCGGCCCAGTACTTC.

The V call is TRBV11-2, the J call TRBJ2-1; D may be TRBD2 (6 bases). Germline V gives CDR1 SGHAT, CDR2 FQNNGV. Between the trimmed V and J ends, which lost 5 bases and 7 bases, there was a span of 18 bases. The CDR3 is 15 residues long. The DNA of the CDR3 is TGTGCCAGCAGCCCCATGGAGGGGCGTAGGAATGAGCAGTTCTTC. Its translation: CASSPMEGRRNEQFF.

This clone was counted between two and nine times. This sequence joins TRBV29-1 and TRBJ2-5; D gene ambiguous. Trimming removed 0 bases at V and 4 bases at J, with 6 bases between. Germline V gene sequence: CDR1 SQVTM, CDR2 ANQGSEA. The CDR3 runs to 12 residues. This CDR3 is CSVEDSTETQYF. Here the CDR3 DNA reads TGCAGCGTTGAAGACAGTACAGAGACCCAGTACTTC.

J is TRBJ2-3 and V is TRBV5-6; the match to TRBD2 covers 8 bases. Trimming cost V 0 bases and J 10 bases; bases outside gene matches: 7. Germline V gene sequence: CDR1 SGHDT, CDR2 YYEEEE. The CDR3 has 14 amino acids. This CDR3 reads CASSLVGLEMPQYF. CDR3 in DNA: TGTGCCAGCAGCTTGGTGGGACTAGAAATGCCGCAGTATTTT.

The chain combines TRBV9 with TRBJ2-3; possibly TRBD2 for D (7 bases). This CDR3 spans 16 amino acids. The germline V gene has CDR1 SGDLS and CDR2 YYNGEE. V was clipped by 6 bases and J by 0 bases, with 17 bases between them. Here the CDR3 reads CASKGGGADSTDTQYF. The CDR3 DNA is TGTGCCAGCAAGGGGGGAGGGGCCGATAGCACAGATACGCAGTATTTT.

V and J are TRBV3-1 (or the pseudogene TRBV3-2) and TRBJ2-3; no firm D call. The CDR3 consists of 16 residues. V was cut by 2 bases and J by 0 bases, with 12 bases left in between. From germline, CDR1 is LGHDT and CDR2 YNNKEL (reference sequence). CDR3 protein: CASSQFGSRSTDTQYF. CDR3 coding DNA: TGTGCCAGCAGCCAATTTGGCTCGCGGAGCACAGATACGCAGTATTTT.

This sequence joins TRBV4-1 and TRBJ2-3; 7 nucleotides agree with TRBD2. CDR1 is MGHRA, CDR2 YSYEKL, per germline. Trimming at V came to 0 bases and at J to 3 bases, leaving 15 bases not matched to a gene. This CDR3 is built from 19 residues. DNA for the CDR3: TGCGCCAGCAGCCAAGACTACCTAGTATGGCGGGAGTTGACAGATACGCAGTATTTT. Translation: CASSQDYLVWRELTDTQYF.

The sample holds many counts of this clone. The gene calls are TRBV28 and TRBJ2-5; D possibly corresponds to TRBD2 (5 bases). The CDR3 is made up of 15 amino acids. V lost 6 bases and J lost 5, with 19 bases in between. Germline V gene data show CDR1 as MDHEN and CDR2 as SYDVKM. CDR3 amino acids: CASRGIAGGRETQYF. The CDR3 nucleotides are TGTGCCAGCAGGGGGATTGCGGGTGGACGGGAGACCCAGTACTTC.

The chain uses TRBV13 and TRBJ2-2; 8 nucleotides align to TRBD1. Germline lookup yields CDR1 PRHDT and CDR2 FYEKMQ (reference sequence). V gave up 6 bases and J gave up 2 bases; unmatched junction bases: 2. The CDR3 consists of 14 residues. The CDR3 protein is CASRQGGNTGELFF. The CDR3 DNA reads as TGTGCCAGCAGACAGGGGGGCAACACCGGGGAGCTGTTTTTT.

CDR3 amino acids: CASSFGLAGPGELFF. Here the CDR3 DNA reads TGTGCCAGCAGCTTCGGGCTAGCGGGACCCGGGGAGCTGTTTTTT. The J gene is TRBJ2-2, the V gene TRBV5-6; 9 bases fit TRBD2. Germline V gives CDR1 SGHDT, CDR2 YYEEEE. Trimming cost V 2 bases and J 6 bases; bases outside gene matches: 5. The CDR3 extends over 15 amino acids. The full variable domain, completed using reference TRBV5-6 and TRBJ2-2, is DAGVTQSPTHLIKTRGQQVTLRCSPKSGHDTVSWYQQALGQGPQFIFQYYEEEERQRGNFPDRFSGHQFPNYSSELNVNALLLGDSALYLCASSFGLAGPGELFFGEGSRLTVL.

V and J are TRBV5-1 and TRBJ2-1; the match to TRBD2 covers 7 bases. Trimming took 0 bases from V and 5 from J; bases not matched to a gene: 11. The CDR3 has 17 amino acids. Germline-derived CDR1 and CDR2 are SGHRS and YFSETQ. The CDR3 reads CASSLVRASGGDNEQFF. CDR3 bases: TGCGCCAGCAGCTTGGTGCGGGCTAGCGGAGGGGACAATGAGCAGTTCTTC.

The rearrangement uses TRBV7-2 and TRBJ2-3, with D unclear. This CDR3 has 13 residues. Per the germline V gene, CDR1 is SGHTA and CDR2 is FQGNSA. The V and J ends lost 6 bases and 7 bases respectively, with 14 bases between them. In DNA form, the CDR3 reads TGTGCCAGCAGACAACCCCCCATAAATACGCAGTATTTT. Amino acid sequence: CASRQPPINTQYF.

The CDR3 DNA sequence: TGTGCCAGCAGCCTAACCGGGAGACCCTACAATGAGCAGTTCTTC. Its translation: CASSLTGRPYNEQFF. The chain uses TRBV6-5 and TRBJ2-1; a possible D gene is TRBD2 (6 bases). Trimming pared 6 bases from V and 2 bases from J, leaving 14 bases between. CDR1 is MNHEY and CDR2 is SVGAGI in the germline V gene. The CDR3 contains 15 residues.